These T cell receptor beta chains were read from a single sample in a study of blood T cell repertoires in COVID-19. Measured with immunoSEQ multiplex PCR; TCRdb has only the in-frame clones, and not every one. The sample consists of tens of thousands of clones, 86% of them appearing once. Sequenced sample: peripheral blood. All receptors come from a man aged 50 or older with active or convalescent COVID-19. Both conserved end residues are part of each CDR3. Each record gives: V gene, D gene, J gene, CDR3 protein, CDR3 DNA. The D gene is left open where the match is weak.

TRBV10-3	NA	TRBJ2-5	CAISAGSAKFGTQYF	TGTGCCATCAGCGCCGGGTCGGCTAAGTTTGGGACCCAGTACTTC
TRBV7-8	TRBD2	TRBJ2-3	CASSDTFGGASTDTQYF	TGTGCCAGCAGCGATACGTTCGGGGGGGCAAGCACAGATACGCAGTATTTT
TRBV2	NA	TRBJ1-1	CASSEVHRVAEAFF	TGTGCCAGCAGTGAAGTCCACAGGGTCGCTGAAGCTTTCTTT
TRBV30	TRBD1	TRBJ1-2	CASHRGAYYGYTF	TGTGCCAGCCACAGGGGGGCATACTATGGCTACACCTTC
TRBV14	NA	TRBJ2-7	CASSEHLESYEQYF	TGTGCCAGCAGCGAACATCTGGAGTCCTACGAGCAGTACTTC
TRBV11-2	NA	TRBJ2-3	CASSMGLNPTDTQYF	TGTGCCAGCAGCATGGGCCTTAATCCCACAGATACGCAGTATTTT
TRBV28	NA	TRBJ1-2	CASSSGFNYGYTF	TGTGCCAGCAGTTCAGGGTTCAACTATGGCTACACCTTC
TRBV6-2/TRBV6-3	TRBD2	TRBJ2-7	CASSYTARLADSYEQYF	TGTGCCAGCAGTTACACCGCGCGACTAGCGGACTCCTACGAGCAGTACTTC
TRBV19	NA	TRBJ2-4	CASSIVGGRSRNIQYF	TGTGCCAGTAGTATCGTTGGGGGCCGTTCGCGAAACATTCAGTACTTC
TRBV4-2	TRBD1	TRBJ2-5	CASSQMGQYQETQYF	TGTGCCAGCAGCCAGATGGGACAGTACCAAGAGACCCAGTACTTC